The source of this T cell receptor beta chain is a study of identical twins. TCRdb reprocessed the 5' RACE reads via MiXCR and lists one record per CDR3 protein. The table lists roughly 230,000 distinct CDR3 sequences, about 8.3% of them singletons. The V and J ends lost 1 base and 3 bases respectively, with 5 bases between them. Looked up from germline, CDR1 is SEHNR and CDR2 is FQNEAQ (reference sequence). The CDR3 contains 13 residues. This clonotype came up many times. Its target is not known. Notes on the study in general: Beta clonotypes that were abundant in cord blood contained fewer insertions, a pattern absent from memory repertoires. Low generation-probability sequences were in excess among twin-shared out-of-frame alpha sequences.

Another study also made use of these data, one on yellow fever vaccine responses in identical twins.

The receptor was isolated from a woman younger than 30 in good health. This chain joins TRBV7-9 and TRBJ2-3; no definite D call. The specimen sequenced was CD8+ T cells sorted from blood. The DNA for the CDR3 is TGTGCCAGCAGCTTAGGTGGAACAGATACGCAGTATTTT. This sequence encodes CASSLGGTDTQYF.